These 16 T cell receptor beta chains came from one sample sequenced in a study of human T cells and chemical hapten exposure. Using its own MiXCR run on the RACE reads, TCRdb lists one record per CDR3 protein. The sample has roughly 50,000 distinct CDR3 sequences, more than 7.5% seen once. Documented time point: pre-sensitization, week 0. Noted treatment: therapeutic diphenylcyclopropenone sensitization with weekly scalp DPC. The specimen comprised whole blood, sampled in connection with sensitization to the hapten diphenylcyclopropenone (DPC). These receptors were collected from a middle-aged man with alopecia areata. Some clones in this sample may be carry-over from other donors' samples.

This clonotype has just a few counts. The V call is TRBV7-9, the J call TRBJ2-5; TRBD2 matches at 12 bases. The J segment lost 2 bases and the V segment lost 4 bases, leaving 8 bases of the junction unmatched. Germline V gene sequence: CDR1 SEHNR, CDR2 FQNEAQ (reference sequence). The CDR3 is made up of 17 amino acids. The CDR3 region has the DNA TGTGCCAGCAGCTCGGGGACTAGCGGGTTTCGGCAAGAGACCCAGTACTTC. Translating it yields CASSSGTSGFRQETQYF.

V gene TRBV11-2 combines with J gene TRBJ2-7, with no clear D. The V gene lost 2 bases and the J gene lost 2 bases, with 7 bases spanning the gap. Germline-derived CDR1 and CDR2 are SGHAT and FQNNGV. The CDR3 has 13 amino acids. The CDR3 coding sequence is TGTGCCAGCAGCTTAATGGGTGCCTACGAGCAGTACTTC. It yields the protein CASSLMGAYEQYF. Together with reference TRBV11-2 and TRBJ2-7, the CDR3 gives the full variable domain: EAGVAQSPRYKIIEKRQSVAFWCNPISGHATLYWYQQILGQGPKLLIQFQNNGVVDDSQLPKDRFSAERLKGVDSTLKIQPAKLEDSAVYLCASSLMGAYEQYFGPGTRLTVT.

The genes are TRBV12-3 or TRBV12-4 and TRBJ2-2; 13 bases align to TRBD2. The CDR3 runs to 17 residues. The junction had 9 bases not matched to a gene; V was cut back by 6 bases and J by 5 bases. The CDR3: CASRMTSGRLRTGELFF. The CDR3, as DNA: TGTGCCAGCAGGATGACTAGCGGGAGGCTCAGAACCGGGGAGCTGTTTTTT.

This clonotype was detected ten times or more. The CDR3 region has the DNA TGTGCCAGCAGCGCGTCGGGAGAACCCGATGAGCAGTTCTTC. This sequence encodes CASSASGEPDEQFF. The chain uses TRBV7-2 and TRBJ2-1; D is perhaps TRBD2 (6 bases). The length of the CDR3 is 14 residues. Germline assignment: CDR1 SGHTA and CDR2 FQGNSA. With 5 bases removed from V and 8 bases from J, the gap between germline ends came to 16 bases.

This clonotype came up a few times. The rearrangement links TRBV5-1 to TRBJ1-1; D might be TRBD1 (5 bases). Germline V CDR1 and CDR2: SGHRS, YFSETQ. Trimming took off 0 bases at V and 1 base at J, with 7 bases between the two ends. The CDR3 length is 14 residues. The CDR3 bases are TGCGCCAGCAGCTTGGGGGGCGCGAACACTGAAGCTTTCTTT. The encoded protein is CASSLGGANTEAFF. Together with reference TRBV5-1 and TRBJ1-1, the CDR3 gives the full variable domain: KAGVTQTPRYLIKTRGQQVTLSCSPISGHRSVSWYQQTPGQGLQFLFEYFSETQRNKGNFPGRFSGRQFSNSRSEMNVSTLELGDSALYLCASSLGGANTEAFFGQGTRLTVV.

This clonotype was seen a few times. The CDR3 region is CSVTRDGTEAFF. In DNA form, the CDR3 reads TGCAGCGTTACGAGGGATGGCACTGAAGCTTTCTTT. The genes are TRBV29-1 and TRBJ1-1; D is unclear. CDR1 and CDR2 from the germline V gene are SQVTM and ANQGSEA. Between the trimmed V and J ends, which lost 5 bases and 4 bases, there was a span of 11 bases. This CDR3 has 12 amino acids.

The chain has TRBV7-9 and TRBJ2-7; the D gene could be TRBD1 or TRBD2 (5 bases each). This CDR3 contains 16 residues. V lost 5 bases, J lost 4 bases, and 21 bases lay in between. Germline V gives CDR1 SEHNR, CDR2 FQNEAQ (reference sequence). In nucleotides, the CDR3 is TGTGCCAGCAGCCTCTCAACGGGGCGGGCCCCTTACGAGCAGTACTTC. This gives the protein CASSLSTGRAPYEQYF. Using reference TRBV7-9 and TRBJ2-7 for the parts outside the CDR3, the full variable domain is DTGVSQNPRHKITKRGQNVTFRCDPISEHNRLYWYRQTLGQGPEFLTYFQNEAQLEKSRLLSDRFSAERPKGSFSTLEIQRTEQGDSAMYLCASSLSTGRAPYEQYFGPGTRLTVT.

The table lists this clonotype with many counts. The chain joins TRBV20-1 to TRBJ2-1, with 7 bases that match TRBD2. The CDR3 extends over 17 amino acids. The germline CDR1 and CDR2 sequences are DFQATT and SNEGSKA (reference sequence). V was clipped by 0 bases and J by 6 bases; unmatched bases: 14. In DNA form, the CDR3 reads TGCAGTGCTAGAGATGCCCCACGGGAGGAGAGGACCAATGAGCAGTTCTTC. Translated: CSARDAPREERTNEQFF.

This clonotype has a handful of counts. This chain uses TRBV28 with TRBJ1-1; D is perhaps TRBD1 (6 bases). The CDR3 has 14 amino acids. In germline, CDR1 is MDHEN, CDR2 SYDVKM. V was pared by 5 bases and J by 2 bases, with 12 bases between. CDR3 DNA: TGTGCCAGCAGTGTCCCAGGGGATAACACTGAAGCTTTCTTT. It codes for CASSVPGDNTEAFF.

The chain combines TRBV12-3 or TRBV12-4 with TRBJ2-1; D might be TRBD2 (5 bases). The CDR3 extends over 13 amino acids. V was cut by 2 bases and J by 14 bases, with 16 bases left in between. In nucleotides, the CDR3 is TGTGCCAGCAGTTTAATGGCCCGGGGTCTTGAGTTCTTC. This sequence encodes CASSLMARGLEFF.

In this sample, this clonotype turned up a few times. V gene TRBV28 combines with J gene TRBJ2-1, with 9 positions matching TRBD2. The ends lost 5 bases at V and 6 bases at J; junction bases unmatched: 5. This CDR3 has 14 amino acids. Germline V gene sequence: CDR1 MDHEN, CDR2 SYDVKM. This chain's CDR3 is CASSRTSEVNEQFF. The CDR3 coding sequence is TGTGCCAGCAGTCGGACTAGCGAAGTCAATGAGCAGTTCTTC.

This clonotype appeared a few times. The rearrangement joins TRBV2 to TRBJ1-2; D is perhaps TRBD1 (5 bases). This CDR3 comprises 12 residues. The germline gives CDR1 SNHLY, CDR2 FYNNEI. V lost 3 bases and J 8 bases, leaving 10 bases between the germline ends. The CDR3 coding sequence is TGTGCCAGCAGTGACCCAGGGCAGGGCTACACCTTC. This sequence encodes CASSDPGQGYTF.

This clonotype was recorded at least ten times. Written as DNA, the CDR3 is TGTGCCAGCAGCTATAGCGGGAGGGAGGTCGAGCAGTACTTC. This gives the protein CASSYSGREVEQYF. J is TRBJ2-7 and V is TRBV7-9; 11 nucleotides align to TRBD2. V dropped 4 bases and J dropped 6; count of bases not matched to a gene: 5. CDR1 SEHNR and CDR2 FQNEAQ come from the germline V gene (reference sequence). This CDR3 comprises 14 residues.

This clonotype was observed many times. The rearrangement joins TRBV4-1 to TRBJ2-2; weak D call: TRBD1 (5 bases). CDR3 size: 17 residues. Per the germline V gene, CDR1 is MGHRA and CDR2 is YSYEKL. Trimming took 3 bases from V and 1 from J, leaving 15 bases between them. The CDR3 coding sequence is TGCGCCAGCAGCCACCTGACAGCAACTCGGAACACCGGGGAGCTGTTTTTT. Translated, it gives CASSHLTATRNTGELFF.

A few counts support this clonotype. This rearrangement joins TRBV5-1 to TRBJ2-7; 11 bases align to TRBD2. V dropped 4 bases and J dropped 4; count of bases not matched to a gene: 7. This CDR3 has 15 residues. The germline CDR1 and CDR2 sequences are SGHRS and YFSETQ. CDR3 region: CASSPLAGGDYEQYF. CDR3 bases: TGCGCCAGCAGCCCTCTAGCGGGAGGTGATTACGAGCAGTACTTC. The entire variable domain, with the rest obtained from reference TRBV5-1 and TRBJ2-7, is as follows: KAGVTQTPRYLIKTRGQQVTLSCSPISGHRSVSWYQQTPGQGLQFLFEYFSETQRNKGNFPGRFSGRQFSNSRSEMNVSTLELGDSALYLCASSPLAGGDYEQYFGPGTRLTVT.

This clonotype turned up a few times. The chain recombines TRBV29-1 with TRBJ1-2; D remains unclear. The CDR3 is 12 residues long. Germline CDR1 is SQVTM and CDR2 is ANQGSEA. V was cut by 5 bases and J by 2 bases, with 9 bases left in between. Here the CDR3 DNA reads TGCAGCGTTAGTGGAGGGAACTATGGCTACACCTTC. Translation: CSVSGGNYGYTF.